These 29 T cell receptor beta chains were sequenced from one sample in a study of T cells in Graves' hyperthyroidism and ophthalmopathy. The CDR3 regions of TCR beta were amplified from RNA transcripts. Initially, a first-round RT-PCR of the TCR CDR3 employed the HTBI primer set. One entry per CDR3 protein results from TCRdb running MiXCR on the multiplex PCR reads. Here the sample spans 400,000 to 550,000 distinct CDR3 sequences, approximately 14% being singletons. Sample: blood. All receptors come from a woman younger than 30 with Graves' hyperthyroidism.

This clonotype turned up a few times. CDR3 protein: CASSMSRNTEAFF. DNA for the CDR3: TGTGCCAGTAGTATGAGCAGGAACACTGAAGCTTTCTTT. This chain links TRBV19 with TRBJ1-1; D is undetermined. CDR3 length: 13 residues. V was trimmed by 3 bases and J by 1 base, leaving 6 bases between them. CDR1 is LNHDA and CDR2 is SQIVND in the germline V gene (reference sequence).

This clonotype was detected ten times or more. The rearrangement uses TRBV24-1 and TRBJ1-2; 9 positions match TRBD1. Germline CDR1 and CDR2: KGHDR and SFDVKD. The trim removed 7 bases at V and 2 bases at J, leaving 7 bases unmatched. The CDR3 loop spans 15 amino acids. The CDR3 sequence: CATRAEGTGNYGYTF. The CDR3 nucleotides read TGTGCCACCAGGGCCGAAGGGACAGGGAACTATGGCTACACCTTC.

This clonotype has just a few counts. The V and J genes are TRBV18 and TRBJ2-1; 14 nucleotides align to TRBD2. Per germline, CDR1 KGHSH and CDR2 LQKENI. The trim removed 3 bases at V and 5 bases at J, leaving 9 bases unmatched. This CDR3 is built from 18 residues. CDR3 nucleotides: TGTGCCAGCTCACCGCACCCCGGGACTAGCGGGAGAGACAATGAGCAGTTCTTC. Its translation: CASSPHPGTSGRDNEQFF. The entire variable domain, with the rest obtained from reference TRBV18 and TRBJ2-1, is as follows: NAGVMQNPRHLVRRRGQEARLRCSPMKGHSHVYWYRQLPEEGLKFMVYLQKENIIDESGMPKERFSAEFPKEGPSILRIQQVVRGDSAAYFCASSPHPGTSGRDNEQFFGPGTRLTVL.

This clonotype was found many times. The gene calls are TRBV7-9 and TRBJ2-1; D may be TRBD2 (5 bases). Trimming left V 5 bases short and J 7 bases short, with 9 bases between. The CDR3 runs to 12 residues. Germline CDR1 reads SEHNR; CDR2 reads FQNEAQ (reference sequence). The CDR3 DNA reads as TGTGCCAGCAGCCAGTCGGGGAATGAGCAGTTCTTC. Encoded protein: CASSQSGNEQFF.

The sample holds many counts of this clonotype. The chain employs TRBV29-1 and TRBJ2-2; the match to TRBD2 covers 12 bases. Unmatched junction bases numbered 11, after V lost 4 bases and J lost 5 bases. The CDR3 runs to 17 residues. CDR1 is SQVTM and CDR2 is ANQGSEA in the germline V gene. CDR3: CSVVYLAGGIPTGELFF. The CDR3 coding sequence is TGCAGCGTTGTATACCTAGCGGGAGGGATCCCTACCGGGGAGCTGTTTTTT.

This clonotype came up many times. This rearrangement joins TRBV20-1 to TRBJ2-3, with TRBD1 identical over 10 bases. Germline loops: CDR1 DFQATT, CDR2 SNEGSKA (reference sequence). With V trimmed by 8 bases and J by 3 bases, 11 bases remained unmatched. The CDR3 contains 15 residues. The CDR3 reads CSPLGRDRGTDTQYF. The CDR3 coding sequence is TGCAGTCCTCTAGGCCGGGACAGGGGAACAGATACGCAGTATTTT.

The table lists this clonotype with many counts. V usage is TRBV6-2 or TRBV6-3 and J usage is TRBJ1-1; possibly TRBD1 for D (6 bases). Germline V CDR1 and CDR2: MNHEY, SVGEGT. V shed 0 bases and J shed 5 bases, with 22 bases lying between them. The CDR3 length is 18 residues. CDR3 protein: CASSYSLDRRRQGTEAFF. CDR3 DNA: TGTGCCAGCAGTTACTCTCTTGACAGAAGAAGGCAGGGGACTGAAGCTTTCTTT.

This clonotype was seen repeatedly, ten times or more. CDR3 DNA sequence: TGTGCCAGCATTCCGGGACACAACACTGAAGCTTTCTTT. The encoded protein is CASIPGHNTEAFF. The chain joins TRBV12-3 or TRBV12-4 to TRBJ1-1; tentative D call: TRBD1 (6 bases). V was clipped by 7 bases and J by 2 bases, with 11 bases between them. This CDR3 is built from 13 residues.

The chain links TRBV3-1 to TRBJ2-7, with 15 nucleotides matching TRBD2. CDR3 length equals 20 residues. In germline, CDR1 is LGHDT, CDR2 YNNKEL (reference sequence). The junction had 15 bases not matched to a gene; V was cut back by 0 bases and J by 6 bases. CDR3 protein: CASSQDPGLAGGPTLTEQYF. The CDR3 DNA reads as TGTGCCAGCAGCCAAGATCCAGGACTAGCGGGAGGGCCGACCCTGACCGAGCAGTACTTC.

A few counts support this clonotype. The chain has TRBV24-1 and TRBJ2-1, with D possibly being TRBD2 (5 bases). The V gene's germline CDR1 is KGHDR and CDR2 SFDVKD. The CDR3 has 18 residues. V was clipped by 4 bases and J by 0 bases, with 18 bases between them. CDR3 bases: TGTGCCACCAGTGACCGAGGGCTCCGGACCTTCTCCTACAATGAGCAGTTCTTC. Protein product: CATSDRGLRTFSYNEQFF.

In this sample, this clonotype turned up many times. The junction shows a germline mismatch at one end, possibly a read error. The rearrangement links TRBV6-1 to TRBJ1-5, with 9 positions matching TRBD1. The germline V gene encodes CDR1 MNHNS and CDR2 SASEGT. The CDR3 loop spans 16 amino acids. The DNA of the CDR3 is TGTACCAGCACACAGGACAGGGGAGGAGGAAATCAGCCCCAGCATTTT. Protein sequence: CTSTQDRGGGNQPQHF.

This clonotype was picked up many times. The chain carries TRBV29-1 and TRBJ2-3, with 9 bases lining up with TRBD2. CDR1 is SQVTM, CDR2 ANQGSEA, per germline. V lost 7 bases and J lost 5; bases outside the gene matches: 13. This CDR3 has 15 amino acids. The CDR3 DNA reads TGCAGCGCAGAATATAGCGGAGCGGGGGGAGATACGCAGTATTTT. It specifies CSAEYSGAGGDTQYF.

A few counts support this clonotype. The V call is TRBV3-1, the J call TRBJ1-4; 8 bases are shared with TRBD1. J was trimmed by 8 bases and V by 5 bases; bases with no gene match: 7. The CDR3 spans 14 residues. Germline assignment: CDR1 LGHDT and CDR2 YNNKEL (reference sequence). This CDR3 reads CASSSPGQVEKLFF. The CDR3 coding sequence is TGTGCCAGCAGCTCGCCGGGACAGGTCGAAAAACTGTTTTTT.

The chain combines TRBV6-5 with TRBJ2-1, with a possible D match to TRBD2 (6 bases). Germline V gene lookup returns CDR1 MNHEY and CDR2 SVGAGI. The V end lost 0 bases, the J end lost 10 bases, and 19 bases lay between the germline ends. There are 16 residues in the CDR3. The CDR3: CASSYSQAGPGEEQFF. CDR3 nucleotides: TGTGCCAGCAGTTACTCCCAGGCGGGACCTGGTGAGGAGCAGTTCTTC.

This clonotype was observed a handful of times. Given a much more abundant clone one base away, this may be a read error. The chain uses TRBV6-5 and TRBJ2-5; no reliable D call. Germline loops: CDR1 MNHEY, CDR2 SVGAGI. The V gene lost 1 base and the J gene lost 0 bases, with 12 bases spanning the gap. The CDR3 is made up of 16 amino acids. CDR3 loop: CASSYWRPVNQETQYF. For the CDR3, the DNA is TGTGCCAGCAGTTACTGGCGGCCGGTCAACCAAGAGACCCAGTACTTC.

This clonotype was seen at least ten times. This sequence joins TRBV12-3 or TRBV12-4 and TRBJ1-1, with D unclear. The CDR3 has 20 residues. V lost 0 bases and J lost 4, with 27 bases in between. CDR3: CASSLAMGMSRTRLGTEAFF. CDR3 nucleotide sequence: TGTGCCAGCAGTTTAGCAATGGGAATGTCGCGAACGAGGCTTGGCACTGAAGCTTTCTTT.

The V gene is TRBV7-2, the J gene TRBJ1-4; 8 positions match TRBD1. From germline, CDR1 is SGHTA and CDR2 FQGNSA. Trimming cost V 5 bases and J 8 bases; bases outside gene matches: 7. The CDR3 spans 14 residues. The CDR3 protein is CASSKTGGGEKLFF. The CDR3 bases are TGTGCCAGCAGCAAAACAGGGGGGGGGGAAAAACTGTTTTTT. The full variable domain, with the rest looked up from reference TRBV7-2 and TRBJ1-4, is GAGVSQSPSNKVTEKGKDVELRCDPISGHTALYWYRQSLGQGLEFLIYFQGNSAPDKSGLPSDRFSAERTGGSVSTLTIQRTQQEDSAVYLCASSKTGGGEKLFFGSGTQLSVL.

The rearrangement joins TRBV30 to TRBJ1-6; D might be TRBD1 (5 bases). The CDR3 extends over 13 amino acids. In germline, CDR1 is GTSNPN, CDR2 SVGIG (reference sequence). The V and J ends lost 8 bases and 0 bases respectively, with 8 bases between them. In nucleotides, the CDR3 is TGTGCCAATAGGGGCTCCTATAATTCACCCCTCCACTTT. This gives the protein CANRGSYNSPLHF.

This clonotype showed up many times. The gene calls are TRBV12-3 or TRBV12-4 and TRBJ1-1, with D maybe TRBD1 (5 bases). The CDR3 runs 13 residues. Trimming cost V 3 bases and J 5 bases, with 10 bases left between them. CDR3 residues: CASSFQGWTEAFF. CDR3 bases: TGTGCCAGCAGTTTTCAGGGATGGACTGAAGCTTTCTTT.

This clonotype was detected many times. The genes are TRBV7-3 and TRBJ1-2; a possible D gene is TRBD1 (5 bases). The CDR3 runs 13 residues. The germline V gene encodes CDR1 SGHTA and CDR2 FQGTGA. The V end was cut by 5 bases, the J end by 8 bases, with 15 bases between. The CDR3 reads CASSPGGGGGYTF. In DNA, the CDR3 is TGTGCCAGCAGCCCGGGGGGGGGAGGAGGCTACACCTTC.

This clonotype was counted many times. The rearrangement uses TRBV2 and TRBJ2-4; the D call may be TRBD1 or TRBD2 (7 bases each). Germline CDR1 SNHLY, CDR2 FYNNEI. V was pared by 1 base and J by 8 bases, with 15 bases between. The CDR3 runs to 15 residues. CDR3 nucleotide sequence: TGTGCCAGCAGTGAAGAGGGGAGGGGGCTTGACATTCAGTACTTC. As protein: CASSEEGRGLDIQYF.

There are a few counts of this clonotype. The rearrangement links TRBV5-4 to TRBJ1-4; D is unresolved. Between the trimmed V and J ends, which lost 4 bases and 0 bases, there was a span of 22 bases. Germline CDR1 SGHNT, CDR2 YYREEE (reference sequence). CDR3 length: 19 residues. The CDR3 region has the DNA TGTGCCAGCAGCCCGACCTTGGGAGTAGGTGGCTCAACTAATGAAAAACTGTTTTTT. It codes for CASSPTLGVGGSTNEKLFF.

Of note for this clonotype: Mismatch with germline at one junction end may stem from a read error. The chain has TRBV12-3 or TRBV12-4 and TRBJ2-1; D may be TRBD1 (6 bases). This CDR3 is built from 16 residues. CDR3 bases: TGTGCCAGCACCTTGGGGGCAGGGCTACCCTACGATGAGCAGTTCTTC. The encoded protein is CASTLGAGLPYDEQFF.

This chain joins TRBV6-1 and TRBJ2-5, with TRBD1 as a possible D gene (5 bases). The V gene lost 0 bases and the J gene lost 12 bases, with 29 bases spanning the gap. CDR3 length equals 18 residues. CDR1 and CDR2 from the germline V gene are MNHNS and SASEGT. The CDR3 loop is CASSEAVSGWTQARSKYF. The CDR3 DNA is TGTGCCAGCAGTGAAGCTGTCTCAGGGTGGACACAAGCGAGGTCGAAGTACTTC.

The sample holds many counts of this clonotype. For the CDR3, the DNA is TGTGCCAGCAGTTACTCGGCATCCTACTATGGCTACACCTTC. Its protein is CASSYSASYYGYTF. This chain uses TRBV6-2 or TRBV6-3 with TRBJ1-2; D unresolved. Germline-derived CDR1 and CDR2 are MNHEY and SVGEGT. Trimming pared 0 bases from V and 3 bases from J, leaving 8 bases between. CDR3 length equals 14 residues.

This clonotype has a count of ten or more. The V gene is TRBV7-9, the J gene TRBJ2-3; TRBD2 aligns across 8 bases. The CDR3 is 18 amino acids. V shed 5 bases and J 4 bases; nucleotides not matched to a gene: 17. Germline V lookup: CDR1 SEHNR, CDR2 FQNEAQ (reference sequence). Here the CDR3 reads CASSRPQIGAGGSDTQYF. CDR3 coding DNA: TGTGCCAGCAGCCGACCTCAAATAGGTGCGGGAGGATCAGATACGCAGTATTTT.

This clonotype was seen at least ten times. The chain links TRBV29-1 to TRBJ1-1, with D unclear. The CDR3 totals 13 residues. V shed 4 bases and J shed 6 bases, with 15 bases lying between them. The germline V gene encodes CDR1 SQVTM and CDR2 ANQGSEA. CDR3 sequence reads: CSVGRQLKSEAFF. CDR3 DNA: TGCAGCGTTGGTCGTCAGCTAAAGTCTGAAGCTTTCTTT.

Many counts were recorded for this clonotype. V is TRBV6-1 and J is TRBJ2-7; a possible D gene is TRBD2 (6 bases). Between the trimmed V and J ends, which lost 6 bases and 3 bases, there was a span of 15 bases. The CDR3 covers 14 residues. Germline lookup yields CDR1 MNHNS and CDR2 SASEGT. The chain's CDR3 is CASRRDFGHYEQYF. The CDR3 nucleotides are TGTGCCAGCAGGAGGGACTTTGGCCACTACGAGCAGTACTTC.

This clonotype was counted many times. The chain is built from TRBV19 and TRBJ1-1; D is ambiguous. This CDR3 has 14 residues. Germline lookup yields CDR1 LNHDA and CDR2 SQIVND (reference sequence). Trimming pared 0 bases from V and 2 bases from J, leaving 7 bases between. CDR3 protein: CASSIDTPNTEAFF. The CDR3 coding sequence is TGTGCCAGTAGTATAGATACCCCAAACACTGAAGCTTTCTTT.